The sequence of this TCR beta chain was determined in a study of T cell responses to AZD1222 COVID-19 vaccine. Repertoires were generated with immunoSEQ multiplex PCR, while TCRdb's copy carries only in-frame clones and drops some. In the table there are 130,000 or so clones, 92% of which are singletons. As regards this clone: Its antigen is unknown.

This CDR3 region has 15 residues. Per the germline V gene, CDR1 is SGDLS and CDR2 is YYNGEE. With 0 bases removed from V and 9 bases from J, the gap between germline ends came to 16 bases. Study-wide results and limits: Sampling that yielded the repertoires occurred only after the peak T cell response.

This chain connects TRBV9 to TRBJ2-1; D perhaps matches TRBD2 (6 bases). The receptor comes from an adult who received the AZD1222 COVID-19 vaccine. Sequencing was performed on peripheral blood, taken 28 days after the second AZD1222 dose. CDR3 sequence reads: CASSVGGGRAIEQFF. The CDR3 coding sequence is TGTGCCAGCAGCGTAGGGGGAGGCAGGGCAATTGAGCAGTTCTTC.